A selection of T cell receptor beta chains follows, all from one sample in a study of chemoradiotherapy in HPV16-positive cancers. Measured with immunoSEQ multiplex PCR; TCRdb has only the in-frame clones, and not every one. Among fewer than 11,000 clones listed, about three quarters were seen once. The starting material was tumor tissue, obtained from a patient who underwent chemoradiotherapy. Receptor source: a human donor with HPV-associated anogenital cancer. Both conserved end residues are part of each CDR3. Each record gives: J gene, D gene, clone size, V gene, CDR3 protein, CDR3 DNA. The D gene is left open where the match is weak. Clone sizes are given selectively: once, few, many, or a class where the clone is expanded.

TRBJ2-1 TRBD2 few TRBV28 CASSTGLLFFEQFF TGTGCCAGCAGTACGGGACTACTTTTTTTTGAGCAGTTCTTC
TRBJ2-2 - - TRBV18 CASSPRMAGELFF TGTGCCAGCTCACCGAGAATGGCCGGGGAGCTGTTTTTT
TRBJ1-3 TRBD1 - TRBV19 CASRQGSGNTIYF TGTGCCTCCCGACAGGGCTCTGGAAACACCATATATTTT
TRBJ2-2 - - TRBV11-2 CASSLGGSGELFF TGTGCCAGCAGCTTAGGTGGTTCGGGGGAGCTGTTTTTT
TRBJ1-1 - - TRBV27 CASPLPTGPEGTEAFF TGTGCCAGCCCTCTGCCCACAGGCCCCGAGGGCACTGAAGCTTTCTTT
TRBJ2-1 - - TRBV11-2 CASSLGGGPNNEQFF TGTGCCAGCAGCTTAGGTGGGGGCCCCAACAATGAGCAGTTCTTC
TRBJ2-5 TRBD2 - TRBV9 CASSARAGQETQYF TGTGCCAGCAGCGCCAGAGCGGGGCAAGAGACCCAGTACTTC
TRBJ2-1 - - TRBV9 CASSVWSVGVNEQFF TGTGCCAGCAGCGTTTGGTCAGTGGGAGTTAATGAGCAGTTCTTC
TRBJ1-1 - - TRBV6-1 CASREWGRGEAFF TGTGCCAGCAGGGAGTGGGGTAGGGGTGAAGCTTTCTTT
TRBJ1-1 - - TRBV28 CASSPVWRTEAFF TGTGCCAGCAGTCCGGTCTGGAGGACTGAAGCTTTCTTT
TRBJ2-1 - - TRBV9 CASSRGANNEQFF TGTGCCAGCAGTCGTGGGGCCAACAATGAGCAGTTCTTC
TRBJ2-7 - - TRBV28 CASSLRYEQYF TGTGCCAGCAGTTTGAGGTACGAGCAGTACTTC
TRBJ2-7 - - TRBV5-1 CASSLDKKYEQYF TGCGCCAGCAGCCTCGATAAAAAATACGAGCAGTACTTC
TRBJ1-1 - - TRBV7-6 CASSLPLGEENTEAFF TGTGCCAGCAGCTTACCCCTGGGGGAGGAGAACACTGAAGCTTTCTTT
TRBJ2-1 TRBD2 - TRBV19 CASSIDSASGGPHNEQFF TGTGCCAGTAGTATAGATAGCGCTAGCGGGGGCCCCCACAATGAGCAGTTCTTC
TRBJ2-5 - - TRBV19 CASSIGQGLGETQYF TGTGCCAGTAGTATAGGCCAGGGGCTCGGTGAGACCCAGTACTTC
TRBJ1-2 - - TRBV18 CASSPYPNPNYGYTF TGTGCCAGCTCACCCTATCCTAATCCTAACTATGGCTACACCTTC
TRBJ2-1 - - TRBV7-9 CASSPGGLGGMDGQFF TGTGCCAGCAGCCCGGGGGGCCTTGGGGGTATGGATGGGCAGTTCTTC
TRBJ1-2 TRBD1 - TRBV5-4 CASSTDRGHGYTF TGTGCCAGCAGCACAGACAGGGGACATGGCTACACCTTC
TRBJ1-4 - - TRBV7-9 CASSLALGRLGEKLFF TGTGCCAGCAGCTTAGCGCTCGGTCGGCTTGGGGAAAAACTGTTTTTT
TRBJ2-3 - - TRBV6-1 CASSVWPSGRSGTDTQYF TGTGCCAGCAGTGTTTGGCCCTCGGGGCGGTCTGGCACAGATACGCAGTATTTT
TRBJ2-5 - - TRBV5-1 CASSGSLETQYF TGCGCCAGCAGCGGGTCTCTAGAGACCCAGTACTTC
TRBJ1-1 TRBD1 few TRBV27 CASSLTAQGGTEAFF TGTGCCAGCAGTCTAACCGCCCAGGGGGGCACTGAAGCTTTCTTT
TRBJ2-7 TRBD2 - TRBV30 CALGLAGGLTYEQYF TGTGCCTTGGGACTAGCGGGGGGGTTAACCTACGAGCAGTACTTC
TRBJ2-3 - - TRBV2 CASSEALHGTDTQYF TGTGCCAGCAGTGAAGCGCTTCATGGCACAGATACGCAGTATTTT
TRBJ1-1 - once TRBV7-7 CASSLRMNTEAFF TGTGCTAGCAGCTTAAGGATGAACACTGAAGCTTTCTTT
TRBJ1-5 TRBD1 - TRBV30 CACRRGTGGNQPQHF TGTGCCTGCAGGAGAGGAACAGGGGGGAATCAGCCCCAGCATTTT
TRBJ1-2 TRBD1 - TRBV5-1 CASSSDRVKYGYTF TGCGCCAGCAGCTCCGACAGGGTAAAGTATGGCTACACCTTC
TRBJ1-2 - - TRBV15 CATSRDPRAYPRDGYTF TGTGCCACCAGCAGAGATCCCCGGGCCTACCCACGGGATGGCTACACCTTC
TRBJ1-2 - - TRBV10-3 CATRDGANYGYTF TGTGCCACCCGGGACGGAGCTAACTATGGCTACACCTTC
TRBJ2-3 TRBD1 - TRBV18 CASSPLGTGGADTQYF TGTGCCAGCTCACCATTGGGGACAGGCGGGGCAGATACGCAGTATTTT
TRBJ2-3 - - TRBV10-2 CASSALDTQYF TGCGCCAGCAGCGCCCTGGATACGCAGTATTTT
TRBJ2-1 TRBD2 - TRBV4-2 CASSQDYERGGREQFF TGTGCCAGCAGCCAAGATTACGAGCGGGGGGGCCGTGAGCAGTTCTTC
TRBJ2-3 - few TRBV7-3 CASSLGGQDTQYF TGTGCCAGCAGCTTGGGGGGCCAGGATACGCAGTATTTT
TRBJ2-7 TRBD1 - TRBV9 CASSNPGGDEQYF TGTGCCAGCAGCAATCCAGGGGGAGACGAGCAGTACTTC
TRBJ2-1 - - TRBV19 CASTTDSAYNEQFF TGTGCCAGTACCACTGACAGTGCCTACAATGAGCAGTTCTTC
TRBJ1-4 - - TRBV5-6 CASSLLDPNEKLFF TGTGCCAGCAGCTTGTTAGACCCTAATGAAAAACTGTTTTTT
TRBJ1-2 - - TRBV5-1 CASSLGYREYGYTF TGCGCCAGCAGCTTGGGTTACCGGGAGTATGGCTACACCTTC
TRBJ1-1 - - TRBV7-8 CATIRGGITAEAFF TGTGCGACTATAAGGGGGGGGATAACGGCTGAAGCTTTCTTT
TRBJ2-7 TRBD1 - TRBV11-3 CASSFGRDSSYEQYF TGTGCCAGCAGCTTTGGCAGGGACAGCTCCTACGAGCAGTACTTC
TRBJ2-1 - - TRBV2 CASSSTTFPFF TGTGCCAGCAGTTCGACTACTTTTCCGTTCTTC
TRBJ1-1 - - TRBV9 CASSVGAGHTEAFF TGTGCCAGCAGCGTAGGGGCAGGGCACACTGAAGCTTTCTTT
TRBJ1-1 TRBD1 few TRBV4-1 CASSQGTGGLNTEAFF TGCGCCAGCAGCCAGGGGACAGGGGGCCTGAACACTGAAGCTTTCTTT
TRBJ2-1 - - TRBV5-5 CASSLNNEQFF TGTGCCAGCAGCTTAAACAATGAGCAGTTCTTC
TRBJ2-3 - - TRBV5-1 CASSNEGRGADTQYF TGCGCCAGCAGCAACGAGGGCAGGGGGGCAGATACGCAGTATTTT